This T cell receptor beta chain was identified during a study of EBV T-cell therapy then PD-1 blockade in nasopharyngeal carcinoma (dated by TCRdb to about 2021). From the cysteine up to the phenylalanine, the CDR3 has a length of 14 residues. This entry keeps only the CDR3 DNA: 42 bases, framed from base 1. V was cut back by 6 bases and J by 1 base, leaving a gap of 11 bases between them. From the germline V gene, CDR1 is MNHEY and CDR2 is SVGEGT. The time point label of this sample denotes: 266 days after commencement of treatment, after nivolumab therapy. Reading the label with the study, this specimen's treatment or condition is: AdE1-LMPpoly-expanded autologous EBV-specific T-cell therapy followed by anti-PD-1 nivolumab. The Qiagen DNeasy Kit was used to extract genomic DNA from the sorted cells. The immunoSEQ platform was used for deep sequencing of the TCR beta chain. For the original study's pipeline: Repertoire data analysis was performed with the immunoSEQ Analyzer software. TCRdb provides this immuneACCESS table in a form limited to in-frame rearrangements. Some clones are lacking; in checked studies, under half of them reflect an unresolved V gene, and why the rest are absent is not known. V, J and clone size reflect that table, while D and trimming were determined from the DNA. The sample includes about 20,000 clones, with about 86% observed a single time. 30% to 35% of the sample lies in the top ten.

Concerning this clone itself: The clone's antigen remains unknown. No base quality information exists; no much larger clone differs at one position.

This TCR was recovered from a man aged 40-50 years with nasopharyngeal carcinoma. The source material was CD8+ T cells from blood, sampled around day 270 from a patient whose treatment included autologous EBV-specific T cells and nivolumab. The chain uses TRBV6-2 or TRBV6-3 and TRBJ2-3; the D gene lacks a confident call. This receptor carries the CDR3 CASSNTPGTDTQYF. The DNA sequence is given as TGTGCCAGCAGCAACACCCCGGGCACAGATACGCAGTATTTT.